This T cell receptor (beta chain) emerged from a study of T cell repertoires in ileal Crohn's disease. Study overall: Thiopurines (around ten) or anti-TNF agents (approximately 20) were given postoperatively to about half. Biopsies of inflamed ileum from the surgical specimen form M0 samples. Study findings and constraints: Clonality above 26.8% at surgery always came with endoscopic recurrence.

Time point meaning: inflamed ileum from the surgical specimen. Sequencing used immunoSEQ multiplex PCR; TCRdb keeps in-frame clones, though not all of them. In the table there are about 17,000 clones, 75% to 80% of which are singletons. CDR3 length equals 13 residues. Germline V gene data show CDR1 as SGHRS and CDR2 as YFSETQ. V gave up 4 bases and J gave up 6 bases; unmatched junction bases: 5. A remark on this clone: Its antigen is unidentified.

The TCR was taken from an adult with Crohn's disease. The rearrangement links TRBV5-1 to TRBJ2-7; 9 bases fit TRBD1. The material sequenced was ileal tissue. The CDR3: CASSTLQGAEQYF. CDR3 nucleotide sequence: TGCGCCAGCAGCACACTACAGGGGGCCGAGCAGTACTTC.